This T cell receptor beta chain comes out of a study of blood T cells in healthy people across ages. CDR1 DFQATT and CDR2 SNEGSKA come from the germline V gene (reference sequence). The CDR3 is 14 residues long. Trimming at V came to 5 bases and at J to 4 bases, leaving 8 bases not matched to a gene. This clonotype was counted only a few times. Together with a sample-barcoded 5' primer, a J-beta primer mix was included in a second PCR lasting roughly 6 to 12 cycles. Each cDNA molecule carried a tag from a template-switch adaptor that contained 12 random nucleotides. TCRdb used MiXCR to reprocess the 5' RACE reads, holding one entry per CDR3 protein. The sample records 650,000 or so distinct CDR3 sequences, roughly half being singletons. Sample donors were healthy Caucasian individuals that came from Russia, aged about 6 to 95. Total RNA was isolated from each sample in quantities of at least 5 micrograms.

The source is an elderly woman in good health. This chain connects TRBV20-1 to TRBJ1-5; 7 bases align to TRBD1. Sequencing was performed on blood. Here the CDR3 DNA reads TGCAGTGCTGGACAGACAGGGAAGAATCAGCCCCAGCATTTT. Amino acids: CSAGQTGKNQPQHF.